This passage covers 17 T cell receptor beta chains from one sample sequenced in a study of tissue T cells after allogeneic stem cell transplantation. Documented time point: mouse harvest day 7 after allogeneic transplant. The graft held 10^6 splenic CD5+ T cells and 10^7 T-cell-depleted bone marrow cells. Clones were read by immunoSEQ multiplex PCR, and TCRdb kept only the in-frame ones, dropping some. This table has roughly 5,500 clones, roughly 52% appearing once. Sequenced sample: gut tissue. Every receptor here comes from a female BALB/c mouse given C57BL/6 T cells with graft-versus-host disease after an allogeneic hematopoietic cell transplant.

A few counts support this clone. The genes are named according to mouse. The sequenced CDR3 bases are TGTGCCAGCAGTCTCCAGGGGGATGCTGAGCAGTTC. This codes for CASSLQGDAEQF. The full-length CDR3 reads as CASSLQGDAEQFF. The gene calls are TRBV26 and TRBJ2-1; 7 bases line up with TRBD1. The read ends 1 residue shy of where the CDR3 ends; the end is completed using the germline J gene. CDR1 is KGHPV, CDR2 FQNQEV, per germline (reference sequence). With V trimmed by 3 bases and J by 5 bases, 1 base remained unmatched. CDR3 size: 13 residues.

As concerns this clone: Genes here carry mouse names. The read comes to an end 1 residue before the CDR3 does, leaving the germline J gene to fill in the end. The chain uses TRBV5 and TRBJ2-7; TRBD1 is a possible D gene (6 bases). The V end was cut by 0 bases, the J end by 4 bases, with 10 bases between. The CDR3 spans 14 residues. Germline CDR1 LGHNA, CDR2 YNLKQL (reference sequence). The CDR3 reads CASSQDWQGYEQYF. CDR3 DNA, as far as it was read: TGTGCCAGCAGCCAAGATTGGCAGGGGTATGAACAGTAC.

Within the sample, this clone is large. Here the gene names and germline are mouse. The sequence runs out 1 residue before the end of the CDR3; the remainder is reconstructed from the germline J gene. The same CDR3 arises from other DNA sequences in this sample as well. The rearrangement links TRBV3 to TRBJ2-1, with 9 bases that match TRBD2. This CDR3 is built from 15 residues. The germline V gene encodes CDR1 SNHLY and CDR2 FYNGKV (reference sequence). V lost 1 base to trimming and J lost 3 bases; unmatched junction nucleotides: 1. The CDR3 spells CASSLETGGYAEQFF. The part of the CDR3 DNA that was read is TGTGCCAGCAGCTTAGAGACTGGGGGCTATGCTGAGCAGTTC.

About this clone: Mouse gene names apply. The CDR3 end is not reached by the read, which stops 1 residue before it; the germline J gene fills it in. V gene TRBV12-1 combines with J gene TRBJ2-7; 8 nucleotides agree with TRBD2. Germline values: CDR1 SGHSN, CDR2 HYEKVE. The CDR3 spans 14 residues. Losses at the gene ends were 0 bases for V and 4 bases for J; bases not matched to a gene: 4. CDR3 loop: CASSLSGGFYEQYF. The sequenced part of the CDR3 DNA is TGTGCCAGCTCTCTCTCTGGGGGGTTTTATGAACAGTAC.

Comments on this clone: All gene names here are mouse names. The read gets to within 1 residue of the CDR3 end, and the germline J gene fills in the rest. V usage is TRBV16 and J usage is TRBJ1-3; tentative D call: TRBD1 (5 bases). The CDR3 consists of 14 residues. Looked up from germline, CDR1 is SGHSA and CDR2 is FRNQAP. Trimming removed 3 bases at V and 4 bases at J, with 10 bases between. The CDR3 reads CASSLGGGGNTLYF. The sequenced CDR3 bases are TGTGCAAGCAGCTTGGGGGGAGGAGGAAATACGCTCTAT.

With regard to this clone: Gene names are the mouse ones. The DNA ends 1 residue before the CDR3 does, and the rest of the CDR3 is filled in from the germline J gene. At the DNA level, this CDR3 is encoded by other sequences in the same sample as well. This chain joins TRBV26 and TRBJ1-1; TRBD1 matches 7 bases. Losses at the gene ends were 3 bases for V and 0 bases for J; bases not matched to a gene: 1. The germline V gene encodes CDR1 KGHPV and CDR2 FQNQEV (reference sequence). This CDR3 region has 14 residues. Here the CDR3 reads CASSLTGANTEVFF. The DNA read from the CDR3 is TGTGCCAGCAGTCTTACAGGGGCAAACACAGAAGTCTTC.

Remarks on this clone: Here the gene names and germline are mouse. The CDR3 is cut off 1 residue early in the read; its end comes from the germline J gene. The rearrangement joins TRBV29 to TRBJ1-3; D possibly corresponds to TRBD1 (5 bases). The germline V and J ends were trimmed by 8 bases and 2 bases, with 10 bases remaining between them. CDR1 and CDR2 from the germline V gene are MSHET and SYDVDS. CDR3 length: 13 amino acids. CDR3 amino acids: CASETRAGNTLYF. CDR3 DNA (partial): TGTGCTAGCGAGACCAGGGCTGGAAATACGCTCTAT.

In regard to this clone: The gene symbols are mouse symbols. The read terminates 1 residue ahead of where the CDR3 ends, so the germline J gene completes it. The chain carries TRBV12-2 and TRBJ2-5; the D gene is possibly TRBD1 (6 bases). Trimming cost V 3 bases and J 2 bases, with 11 bases left between them. CDR1 SGHLS and CDR2 HYDKME come from the germline V gene. The CDR3 is 14 residues long. The CDR3 loop reads CASSSGTPQDTQYF. CDR3 DNA (partial): TGTGCCAGCTCTTCCGGGACACCCCAAGACACCCAGTAC.

There are a few counts of this clone. Genes here carry mouse names. The same CDR3 is also encoded by other DNA sequences in this sample. The chain's CDR3 is CTCSARDRGQDTQYF. The part of the CDR3 DNA that was read is TGCACCTGCAGTGCCCGGGACAGGGGCCAAGACACCCAGTAC. The rearrangement joins TRBV1 to TRBJ2-5; 10 bases are shared with TRBD1. Coverage ceases 1 residue before the CDR3 finishes, and the germline J gene fills in the end. CDR1 is NSQYPW and CDR2 is LRSPGD in the germline V gene (reference sequence). Trimming at V came to 3 bases and at J to 2 bases, leaving 2 bases not matched to a gene. The CDR3 contains 15 residues.

A remark on this clone: Genes and germline come from the mouse. From the germline J gene comes the end of the CDR3, since the read stops 1 residue before it. The J gene is TRBJ2-4, the V gene TRBV26; D call uncertain. Germline V lookup: CDR1 KGHPV, CDR2 FQNQEV (reference sequence). With 3 bases removed from V and 0 bases from J, the gap between germline ends came to 10 bases. The CDR3 loop spans 15 amino acids. The sequenced part of the CDR3 DNA is TGTGCCAGCAGTCTCCAGCCAAATAGTCAAAACACCTTGTAC. Protein sequence: CASSLQPNSQNTLY. The full CDR3 protein is CASSLQPNSQNTLYF.

With regard to this clone: Mouse names are used for the genes. The read ends 1 residue shy of where the CDR3 ends; the end is completed using the germline J gene. The chain employs TRBV19 and TRBJ1-3; 10 nucleotides line up with TRBD1. Germline V gene lookup returns CDR1 FNHDT and CDR2 SITEND (reference sequence). Trimming removed 4 bases from V and 3 bases from J; junction bases left unmatched: 4. The CDR3 is 15 residues long. The CDR3 region is CASSAGTGVGNTLYF. CDR3 DNA (partial): TGTGCCAGCAGTGCCGGGACAGGGGTTGGAAATACGCTCTAT. Combining the CDR3 with reference TRBV19 and TRBJ1-3 gives the whole variable domain GGIITQTPKFLIGQEGQKLTLKCQQNFNHDTMYWYRQDSGKGLRLIYYSITENDLQKGDLSEGYDASREKKSSFSLTVTSAQKNEMAVFLCASSAGTGVGNTLYFGEGSRLIVV.

Of note for this clone: These gene names are mouse names. The read terminates 1 residue before the CDR3 end, so the remaining end is supplied by the germline J gene. The genes are TRBV26 and TRBJ1-3, with D uncertain. Deletions cut 4 bases from V and 0 bases from J, with 7 bases between. The CDR3 runs to 14 residues. CDR1 KGHPV and CDR2 FQNQEV come from the germline V gene (reference sequence). The CDR3 bases that were read are TGTGCCAGCAGTCCGCATAATTCTGGAAATACGCTCTAT. Translating it yields CASSPHNSGNTLY. The complete CDR3 protein is CASSPHNSGNTLYF.

The sample holds one count of this clone. All gene names here are mouse names. The CDR3 end falls 1 residue outside the read, so it is completed with the germline J gene. The chain carries TRBV26 and TRBJ2-3; D remains unclear. V lost 3 bases, J lost 1 base, and 8 bases lay in between. Germline loops: CDR1 KGHPV, CDR2 FQNQEV (reference sequence). The CDR3 totals 14 residues. CDR3: CASSLDGGAETLYF. The part of the CDR3 DNA that was read is TGTGCCAGCAGTCTAGACGGAGGTGCAGAAACGCTGTAT.

This clone was seen a handful of times. The gene names given are mouse names. The read ends 1 residue before the CDR3 terminus; that terminus is restored from the germline J gene. The chain recombines TRBV12-1 with TRBJ2-5; perhaps TRBD2 as D (7 bases). Germline CDR1 and CDR2: SGHSN and HYEKVE. V lost 0 bases and J 2 bases, leaving 11 bases between the germline ends. This CDR3 is 15 amino acids long. CDR3 bases read: TGTGCCAGCTCTCTCGAAGGGGGGCGCCAAGACACCCAGTAC. Protein sequence: CASSLEGGRQDTQY. Given in full, the CDR3 is CASSLEGGRQDTQYF.

This clone was found a few times. Mouse names are used for the genes. The sequenced fragment ends 1 residue before the CDR3 boundary, so the rest is inferred from the germline J gene. The rearrangement links TRBV16 to TRBJ2-7; 9 nucleotides line up with TRBD1. This CDR3 has 14 residues. V gave up 0 bases and J gave up 4 bases; unmatched junction bases: 1. CDR1 and CDR2 (germline): SGHSA, FRNQAP. The sequenced part of the CDR3 DNA is TGTGCAAGCAGCTTAGACGGGACAGGGTATGAACAGTAC. This gives the protein CASSLDGTGYEQY. The full CDR3 sequence reads CASSLDGTGYEQYF.

As concerns this clone: Gene names and germline refer to mouse. The read terminates 1 residue ahead of where the CDR3 ends, so the germline J gene completes it. The chain uses TRBV26 and TRBJ1-4; a weak D match, TRBD1 (5 bases). This CDR3 contains 14 residues. Between the trimmed V and J ends, which lost 3 bases and 3 bases, there was a span of 8 bases. CDR1 KGHPV and CDR2 FQNQEV come from the germline V gene (reference sequence). The CDR3 bases that were read are TGTGCCAGCAGTCTCACAGGAACCAACGAAAGATTATTT. Translation: CASSLTGTNERLF. The whole CDR3 region reads CASSLTGTNERLFF.

This clone was counted a few times. Mouse germline and gene names are used. The sequence runs out 1 residue before the end of the CDR3; the remainder is reconstructed from the germline J gene. The rearrangement uses TRBV3 and TRBJ1-4; D is uncertain. The CDR3 is 14 amino acids. Germline V gene lookup returns CDR1 SNHLY and CDR2 FYNGKV (reference sequence). Trimming removed 6 bases at V and 1 base at J, with 9 bases between. The CDR3 here is CASSSKPSNERLFF. The sequenced CDR3 bases are TGTGCCAGCAGTTCAAAACCTTCCAACGAAAGATTATTT.